Detailed here is one T cell receptor beta chain. Clones were sequenced by immunoSEQ multiplex PCR, and TCRdb holds only the in-frame ones, with some missing. The sample holds fewer than 200,000 clones, 92% seen once. The CDR3 consists of 15 residues. This specimen belongs to a study of T cell responses to AZD1222 COVID-19 vaccine. The receptor comes from an adult in good health. This chain links TRBV21-1 with TRBJ1-2; the D call in the table, TRBD1, was not verified against the DNA. TRBV21-1 corresponds to a pseudogene. The input for sequencing was peripheral blood, taken on day 0 of AZD1222 vaccination. CDR3 DNA sequence: TGTGCCAGCAGCAAAGCAACCTGTCAGGACTATGGCTACACCTTC. As protein: CASSKATCQDYGYTF.